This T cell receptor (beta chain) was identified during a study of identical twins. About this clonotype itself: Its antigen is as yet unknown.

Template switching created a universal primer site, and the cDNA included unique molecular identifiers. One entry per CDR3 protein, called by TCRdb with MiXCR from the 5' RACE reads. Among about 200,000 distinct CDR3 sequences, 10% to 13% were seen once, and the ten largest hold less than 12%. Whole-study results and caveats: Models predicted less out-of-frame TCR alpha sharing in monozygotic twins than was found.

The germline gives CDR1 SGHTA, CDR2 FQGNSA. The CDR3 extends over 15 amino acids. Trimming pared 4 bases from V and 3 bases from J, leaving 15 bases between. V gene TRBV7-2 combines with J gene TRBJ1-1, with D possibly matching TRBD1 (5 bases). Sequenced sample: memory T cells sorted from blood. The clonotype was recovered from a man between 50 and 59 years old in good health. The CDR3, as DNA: TGTGCCAGCAGCTCACTCGGGGCCCCCGACACTGAAGCTTTCTTT. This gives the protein CASSSLGAPDTEAFF.